The 9 T cell receptor beta chains below all came from one sample that was sequenced in a study of blood T cell repertoires in COVID-19. Clones were read by immunoSEQ multiplex PCR, and TCRdb kept only the in-frame ones, dropping some. The sample yields under 250,000 clones, roughly 85% seen once. Sequenced: PBMCs or T cells enriched from blood (not recorded which). Source of these receptors: a woman in her thirties or forties who had been exposed to COVID-19.

The rearrangement links TRBV7-2 to TRBJ1-2; TRBD1 aligns across 8 bases. J lost 7 bases, V lost 5 bases, and 15 bases had no gene match. Germline V CDR1 and CDR2: SGHTA, FQGNSA. The CDR3 totals 16 residues. DNA for the CDR3: TGTGCCAGCAGCGTCGGGACAGGACACGGGTGGGGTGGCTACACCTTC. Amino acid sequence: CASSVGTGHGWGGYTF.

The rearrangement uses TRBV5-1 and TRBJ2-1, with 9 bases that match TRBD2. CDR3 length: 16 residues. Trimming cost V 3 bases and J 8 bases; bases outside gene matches: 12. Germline-derived CDR1 and CDR2 are SGHRS and YFSETQ. The CDR3 nucleotides read TGCGCCAGCAGCTCACTGGGTGGGACTAGCATGTATGAGCAGTTCTTC. Translating it yields CASSSLGGTSMYEQFF.

This clone was observed a handful of times. The chain joins TRBV4-3 to TRBJ2-5, with D possibly being TRBD1 (6 bases). The CDR3 sequence is 16 residues long. Germline V gene data show CDR1 as LGHNA and CDR2 as YSLEER. The V end was cut by 1 base, the J end by 5 bases, with 17 bases between. The CDR3 nucleotides read TGCGCCAGCAGCCAAGGTTCCTTAGCAGGGGTGGAGACCCAGTACTTC. Its protein product is CASSQGSLAGVETQYF.

This clone was seen only once. This sequence joins TRBV7-9 and TRBJ1-4; 12 nucleotides line up with TRBD1. The junction had 4 bases not matched to a gene; V was cut back by 5 bases and J by 0 bases. The CDR3 contains 17 residues. CDR1 and CDR2 from the germline V gene are SEHNR and FQNEAQ (reference sequence). CDR3 region: CASSPGQGAATNEKLFF. The DNA of the CDR3 is TGTGCCAGCAGCCCGGGACAGGGGGCGGCAACTAATGAAAAACTGTTTTTT.

In its sample, this clone was seen a few times. The chain couples TRBV7-2 to TRBJ2-1; 7 positions match TRBD2. V lost 3 bases and J lost 3; bases outside the gene matches: 8. The CDR3 is made up of 16 amino acids. Germline V CDR1 and CDR2: SGHTA, FQGNSA. This CDR3 reads CASSLGQGGSYNEQFF. The CDR3 coding sequence is TGTGCCAGCAGCTTGGGGCAGGGCGGGAGCTACAATGAGCAGTTCTTC.

The chain has TRBV7-6 and TRBJ1-5, with 8 bases aligning to TRBD1. J lost 1 base, V lost 1 base, and 6 bases had no gene match. The CDR3 runs 17 residues. CDR1 is SGHVS, CDR2 FNYEAQ, per germline. DNA for the CDR3: TGTGCCAGCAGCTTAGGGACCAGGGGGCAAAGCAATCAGCCCCAGCATTTT. Amino acids: CASSLGTRGQSNQPQHF.

This clone was recorded once. This rearrangement joins TRBV5-1 to TRBJ2-5; TRBD1 might be the D (5 bases). The CDR3 has 12 residues. Trimming removed 5 bases at V and 4 bases at J, with 9 bases between. In germline, CDR1 is SGHRS, CDR2 YFSETQ. The CDR3 DNA reads TGCGCCAGCAGGGTAAGGGGAGAGACCCAGTACTTC. Its protein is CASRVRGETQYF.

The V call is TRBV5-1, the J call TRBJ1-6; no definite D call. Germline CDR1 SGHRS, CDR2 YFSETQ. V gave up 5 bases and J gave up 7 bases, with 10 bases separating them. This CDR3 has 13 amino acids. The CDR3 loop reads CASSREDNSPLHF. CDR3 nucleotide sequence: TGCGCCAGCAGTCGGGAAGACAATTCACCCCTCCACTTT.

The count of this clone is one. The chain uses TRBV2 and TRBJ1-2; 8 nucleotides line up with TRBD1. This CDR3 is built from 14 residues. The trim removed 5 bases at V and 7 bases at J, leaving 9 bases unmatched. Germline assignment: CDR1 SNHLY and CDR2 FYNNEI. CDR3 amino acids: CASSPGTGRPGYTF. The CDR3 DNA reads as TGTGCCAGCAGTCCCGGGACAGGCCGCCCTGGCTACACCTTC.